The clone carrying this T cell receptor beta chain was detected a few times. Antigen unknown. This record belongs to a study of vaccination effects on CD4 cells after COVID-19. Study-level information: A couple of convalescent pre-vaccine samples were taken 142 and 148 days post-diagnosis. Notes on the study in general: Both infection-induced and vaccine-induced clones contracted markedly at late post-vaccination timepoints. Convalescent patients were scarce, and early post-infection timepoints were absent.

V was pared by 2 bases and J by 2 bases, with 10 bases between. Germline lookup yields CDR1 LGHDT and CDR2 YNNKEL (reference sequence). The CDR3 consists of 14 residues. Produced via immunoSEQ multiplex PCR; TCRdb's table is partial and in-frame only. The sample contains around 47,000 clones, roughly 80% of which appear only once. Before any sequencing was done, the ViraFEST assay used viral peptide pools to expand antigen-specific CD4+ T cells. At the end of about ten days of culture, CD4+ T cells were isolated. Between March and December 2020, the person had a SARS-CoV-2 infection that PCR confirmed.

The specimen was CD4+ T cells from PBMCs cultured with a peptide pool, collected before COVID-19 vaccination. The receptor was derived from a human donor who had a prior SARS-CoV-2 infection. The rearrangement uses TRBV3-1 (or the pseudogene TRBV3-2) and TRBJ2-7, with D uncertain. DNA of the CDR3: TGTGCCAGCAGCCAACGTCGCGCCCCCTACGAGCAGTACTTC. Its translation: CASSQRRAPYEQYF.